Reported below is one T cell receptor beta chain. The data were obtained in a study of OX40 agonist ivuxolimab in advanced cancers. The repertoire was sequenced with immunoSEQ multiplex PCR; TCRdb's copy has only in-frame clones and lacks some. Here the sample spans about 48,000 clones, roughly 77% being singletons. From germline, CDR1 is MNHEY and CDR2 SVGAGI. The CDR3 is made up of 15 amino acids. V lost 6 bases, J lost 5 bases, and 9 bases stayed unmatched. The material was CD4+ or CD8+ T cells sorted from blood, obtained in a trial of the OX40 agonist ivuxolimab. The rearrangement links TRBV6-5 to TRBJ1-2, with 10 bases matching TRBD1. This clonotype was sampled from an adult with an advanced solid tumor such as melanoma, head and neck, liver or kidney cancer. The CDR3 reads CASRGTGVIRYGYTF. As DNA, the CDR3 is TGTGCCAGCAGAGGGACAGGGGTAATACGGTATGGCTACACCTTC.